The entry below describes one T cell receptor beta chain. CDR3 length equals 20 residues. Germline CDR1 KGHSY, CDR2 FQNENV. Trimming cost V 1 base and J 0 bases, with 19 bases left between them. This sample is part of a study of PD-L1 blockade in urothelial cancer. Study at large: Across blood samples, T cells had a median count of about 140,000.

Synthetic templates analogous to TCR were spiked into all PCRs individually. Method: immunoSEQ multiplex PCR; TCRdb's copy keeps in-frame clones and lacks some. The data contain about 82,000 clones, more than 85% of them singletons. Specimen: PBMCs, collected around atezolizumab (anti-PD-L1) treatment. The source of this sequence is a man between 60 and 75 years old with urothelial cancer. The chain uses TRBV16 and TRBJ2-6; maybe TRBD1 (5 bases). The CDR3 here is CASSQLSIRRVPSGANVLTF. CDR3 bases: TGTGCCAGCAGCCAATTGTCAATTCGCAGGGTGCCCTCTGGGGCCAACGTCCTGACTTTC.